These 8 T cell receptor beta chains were all obtained from the same sample, sequenced in a study of response to subunit inactivated influenza vaccine. TCRdb reprocessed the RT-PCR reads with MiXCR, giving one entry per CDR3 protein. The sample lists around 710,000 distinct CDR3 sequences, about 15% occurring once. The sequenced sample was PBMCs from blood, obtained around two weeks before vaccination. Receptors were obtained from a man in his fifties or sixties who received an inactivated influenza vaccine.

The rearrangement uses TRBV7-2 and TRBJ2-5; D may be TRBD2 (6 bases). The V end lost 4 bases, the J end lost 1 base, and 10 bases lay between the germline ends. The germline V gene has CDR1 SGHTA and CDR2 FQGNSA. This CDR3 comprises 14 residues. The CDR3 region has the DNA TGTGCCAGCAGCTCGGGACTCTTCCAAGAGACCCAGTACTTC. Its translation is CASSSGLFQETQYF.

This clonotype was detected a few times. The chain recombines TRBV21-1 with TRBJ1-1. TRBV21-1 is labeled a pseudogene. The CDR3 has 12 residues. CDR3 protein: CASGPKRGEAFF. CDR3 coding DNA: TGTGCCAGCGGCCCTAAACGGGGTGAAGCTTTCTTT.

The chain links TRBV10-3 to TRBJ2-3, with D perhaps TRBD1 (6 bases). V was pared by 2 bases and J by 1 base, with 10 bases between. This CDR3 spans 15 amino acids. Germline loops: CDR1 ENHRY, CDR2 SYGVKD. In DNA form, the CDR3 reads TGTGCCATCAGTGAGGGCAGGGGCCGCACAGATACGCAGTATTTT. Amino acid sequence: CAISEGRGRTDTQYF.

There are many counts of this clonotype. The chain is built from TRBV15 and TRBJ1-4; D gene unclear. This CDR3 comprises 13 residues. Looked up from germline, CDR1 is LNHNV and CDR2 is YYDKDF (reference sequence). The V gene lost 0 bases and the J gene lost 6 bases, with 5 bases spanning the gap. The CDR3 coding sequence is TGTGCCACCAGCAGAGATCAAGATGAAAAACTGTTTTTT. It translates to CATSRDQDEKLFF.

This clonotype was recorded a few times. This chain joins TRBV29-1 and TRBJ1-2; D is unclear. Germline CDR1 SQVTM, CDR2 ANQGSEA. CDR3 size: 11 residues. Trimming shortened V by 4 bases and J by 6 bases, and 9 bases separated the two germline ends. CDR3 coding DNA: TGCAGCGTTGCAGGCCTTCATGGCTACACCTTC. Amino acid sequence: CSVAGLHGYTF.

V and J are TRBV4-3 and TRBJ2-2; the D is unclear. The V and J ends lost 0 bases and 1 base respectively, with 9 bases between them. Germline V gene data show CDR1 as LGHNA and CDR2 as YSLEER. This CDR3 has 16 amino acids. The CDR3 bases are TGCGCCAGCAGCCAAGAGCAACGTTTGAACACCGGGGAGCTGTTTTTT. Translating it yields CASSQEQRLNTGELFF.

This clonotype showed up just a few times. The gene calls are TRBV7-2 and TRBJ2-3, with 11 bases matching TRBD2. This CDR3 is built from 15 residues. Germline V lookup: CDR1 SGHTA, CDR2 FQGNSA. V lost 5 bases to trimming and J lost 4 bases; unmatched junction nucleotides: 5. This CDR3 reads CASSRLAGSSDTQYF. CDR3 nucleotides: TGTGCCAGCAGCCGACTAGCGGGGTCCTCAGATACGCAGTATTTT.

J is TRBJ2-7 and V is TRBV20-1; TRBD2 matches 7 bases. The CDR3 loop spans 16 amino acids. Germline-derived CDR1 and CDR2 are DFQATT and SNEGSKA (reference sequence). Unmatched junction bases numbered 13, after V lost 5 bases and J lost 0 bases. The CDR3 protein is CSAPRPGSGSSYEQYF. CDR3 DNA sequence: TGCAGTGCTCCTCGTCCAGGTAGCGGGTCCTCCTACGAGCAGTACTTC.